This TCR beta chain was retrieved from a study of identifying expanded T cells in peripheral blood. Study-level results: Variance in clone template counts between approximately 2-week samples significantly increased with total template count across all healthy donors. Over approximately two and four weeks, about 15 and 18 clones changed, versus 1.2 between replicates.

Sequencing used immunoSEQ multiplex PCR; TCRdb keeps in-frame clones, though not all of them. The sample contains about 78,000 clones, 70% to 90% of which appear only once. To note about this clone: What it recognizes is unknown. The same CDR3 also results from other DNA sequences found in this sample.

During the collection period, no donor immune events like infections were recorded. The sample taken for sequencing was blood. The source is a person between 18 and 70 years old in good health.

This CDR3 is CSAGDSYEQYF. The CDR3 DNA sequence: TGCAGTGCTGGGGACTCCTACGAGCAGTACTTC. This sequence joins TRBV20-1 and TRBJ2-7; D ambiguous. The ends were cut back, 5 bases at V and 0 bases at J, with 5 bases in the middle. The CDR3 consists of 11 residues. Per the germline V gene, CDR1 is DFQATT and CDR2 is SNEGSKA (reference sequence).